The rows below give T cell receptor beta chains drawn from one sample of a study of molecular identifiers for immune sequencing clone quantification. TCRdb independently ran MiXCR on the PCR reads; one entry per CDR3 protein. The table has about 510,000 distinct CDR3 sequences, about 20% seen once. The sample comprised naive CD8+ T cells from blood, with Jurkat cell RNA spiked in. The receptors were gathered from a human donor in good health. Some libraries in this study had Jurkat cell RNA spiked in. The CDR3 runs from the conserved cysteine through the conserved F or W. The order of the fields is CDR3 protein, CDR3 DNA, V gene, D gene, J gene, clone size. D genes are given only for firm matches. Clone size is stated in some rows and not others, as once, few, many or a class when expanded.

CDR3: CASSLLAGGLSEQFF
DNA: TGTGCCAGCAGTCTACTAGCGGGAGGGCTTAGTGAGCAGTTCTTC
V: TRBV28
D: TRBD2
J: TRBJ2-1
size: NA

CDR3: CASSYLDGQETQYF
DNA: TGTGCCAGCAGTTACTTGGACGGTCAAGAGACCCAGTACTTC
V: TRBV6-6
D: NA
J: TRBJ2-5
size: many

CDR3: CASSLAGSYEQYF
DNA: TGTGCCAGCAGTTTAGCAGGGAGCTACGAGCAGTACTTC
V: TRBV5-1
D: NA
J: TRBJ2-7
size: many

CDR3: CSAMTSGRRTYEQYF
DNA: TGCAGTGCTATGACTAGCGGGAGAAGGACCTACGAGCAGTACTTC
V: TRBV20-1
D: TRBD2
J: TRBJ2-7
size: few

CDR3: CASKDLPTSNQPQHF
DNA: TGCGCCAGCAAGGACCTTCCGACTAGCAATCAGCCCCAGCATTTT
V: TRBV5-1
D: NA
J: TRBJ1-5
size: many

CDR3: CASSSPDLNTEAFF
DNA: TGTGCCAGCAGCTCCCCAGACCTTAACACTGAAGCTTTCTTT
V: TRBV7-9
D: NA
J: TRBJ1-1
size: many

CDR3: CASSYSGLTGASEQYF
DNA: TGTGCCAGCAGTTACTCGGGGCTGACAGGGGCGAGCGAGCAGTACTTC
V: TRBV6-5
D: TRBD1
J: TRBJ2-7
size: NA

CDR3: CASSHLRDQEGTDTQYF
DNA: TGTGCCAGCAGCCATCTCCGGGACCAGGAGGGCACAGATACGCAGTATTTT
V: TRBV3-1
D: NA
J: TRBJ2-3
size: NA

CDR3: CASSPGGRLVETQYF
DNA: TGTGCCAGCAGCCCAGGGGGCCGGCTTGTCGAGACCCAGTACTTC
V: TRBV7-6
D: TRBD1
J: TRBJ2-5
size: many

CDR3: CASSYPRGPSSGNTIYF
DNA: TGTGCCAGCAGTTACCCCAGGGGCCCCAGCTCTGGAAACACCATATATTTT
V: TRBV6-6
D: NA
J: TRBJ1-3
size: few